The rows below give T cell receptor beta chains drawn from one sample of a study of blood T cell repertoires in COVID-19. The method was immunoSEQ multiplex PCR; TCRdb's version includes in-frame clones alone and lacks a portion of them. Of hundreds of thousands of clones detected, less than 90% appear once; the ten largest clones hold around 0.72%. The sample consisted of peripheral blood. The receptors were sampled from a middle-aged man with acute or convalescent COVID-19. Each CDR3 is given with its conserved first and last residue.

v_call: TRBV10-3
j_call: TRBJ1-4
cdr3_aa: CAISRIPGTGEINEKLFF

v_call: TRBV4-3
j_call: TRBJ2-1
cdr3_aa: CASSQGTGGGWHEQFF

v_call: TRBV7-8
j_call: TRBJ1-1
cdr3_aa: CASSLPDREHTEAFF

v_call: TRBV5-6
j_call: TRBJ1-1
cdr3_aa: CASSAGSGRAEAFF

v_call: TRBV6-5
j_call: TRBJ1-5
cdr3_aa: CASSYGGGGNQPQHF

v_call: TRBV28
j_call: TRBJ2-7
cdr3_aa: CASSLDRGIEEQYF

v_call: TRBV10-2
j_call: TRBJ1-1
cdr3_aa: CASRVQGASAEAFF

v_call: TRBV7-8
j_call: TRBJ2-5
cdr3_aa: CASSFRGPGETQYF

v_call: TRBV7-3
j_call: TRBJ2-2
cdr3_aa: CASSLGPGTSYTGELFF

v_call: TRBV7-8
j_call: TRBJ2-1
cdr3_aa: CASSLGLAGEESYNEQFF

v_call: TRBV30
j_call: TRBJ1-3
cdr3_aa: CAFGLQVGNTIYF

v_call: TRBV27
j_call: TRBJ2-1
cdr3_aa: CASSPILAGVNEQFF

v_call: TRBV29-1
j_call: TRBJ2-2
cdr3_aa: CSTRETNTGELFF

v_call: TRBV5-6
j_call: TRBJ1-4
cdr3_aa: CASSSYRNKLFF

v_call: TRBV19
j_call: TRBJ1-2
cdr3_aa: CASSDDRAVYGYTF

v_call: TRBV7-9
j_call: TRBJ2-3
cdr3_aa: CASSSRRLASTDTQYF

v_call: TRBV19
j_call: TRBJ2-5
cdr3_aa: CASSISSGTQYF

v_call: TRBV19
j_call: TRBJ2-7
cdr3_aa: CASSINWGQGNEQYF

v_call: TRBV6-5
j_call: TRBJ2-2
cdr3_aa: CASRAGVTGELFF

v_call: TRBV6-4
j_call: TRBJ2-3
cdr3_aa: CASSPQTSGVQGTQYF

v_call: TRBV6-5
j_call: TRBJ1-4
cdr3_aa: CASAHRWDEKLFF

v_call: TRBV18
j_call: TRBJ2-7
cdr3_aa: CASSLARGAYYEQYF

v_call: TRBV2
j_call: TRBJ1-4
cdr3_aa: CASSVGGSHEKLFF

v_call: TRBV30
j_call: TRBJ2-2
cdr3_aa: CAWSAGQGWTGELFF

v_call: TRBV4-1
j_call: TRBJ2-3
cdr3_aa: CASSQAYLRVTDTQYF

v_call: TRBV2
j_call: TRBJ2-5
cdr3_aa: CASSGQGSNQETQYF

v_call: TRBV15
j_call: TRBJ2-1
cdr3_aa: CATSKLAANPYNEQFF

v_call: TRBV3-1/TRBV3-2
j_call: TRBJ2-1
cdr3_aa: CASSQELLAGGVINEQFF

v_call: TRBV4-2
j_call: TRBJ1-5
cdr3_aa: CASSQEDRFEQPQHF

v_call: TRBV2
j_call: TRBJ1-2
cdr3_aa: CASILQGYGYGYTF

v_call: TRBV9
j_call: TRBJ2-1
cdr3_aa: CASSERAGGAYNEQFF

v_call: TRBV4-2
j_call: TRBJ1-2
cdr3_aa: CASSQELLAAAGYTF

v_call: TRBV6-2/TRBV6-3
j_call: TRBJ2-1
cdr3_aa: CASSYAGGSSYNEQFF

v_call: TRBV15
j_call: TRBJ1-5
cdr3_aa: CATSRDRVTSNQPQHF

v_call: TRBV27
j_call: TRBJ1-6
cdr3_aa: CASSLKTAYNSPLHF

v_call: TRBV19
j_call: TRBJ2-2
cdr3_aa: CASSMGSPSGELFF

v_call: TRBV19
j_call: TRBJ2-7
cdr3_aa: CASNTGGSSYEQYF